The 4 T cell receptor beta chains below come from one sample, sequenced in a study of type 1 regulatory T cells. One entry per CDR3 protein, called by TCRdb with MiXCR from the reads. The sample holds some 90,000 distinct CDR3 sequences, roughly 30% seen once. Sequenced: CD4+ T cells, either the whole sample or a sorted fraction (not recorded which). The receptor source for this set is a human donor in good health.

The chain recombines TRBV13 with TRBJ2-5; D unclear. This CDR3 has 13 amino acids. CDR1 is PRHDT and CDR2 is FYEKMQ in the germline V gene (reference sequence). Trimming left V 3 bases short and J 4 bases short, with 9 bases between. The CDR3 reads CASSFGRLETQYF. In nucleotides, the CDR3 is TGTGCCAGCAGCTTCGGTCGGCTAGAGACCCAGTACTTC.

The V gene is TRBV9, the J gene TRBJ2-2, with 9 bases fitting TRBD2. The CDR3 covers 15 residues. V was clipped by 2 bases and J by 5 bases; unmatched bases: 4. The germline V gene has CDR1 SGDLS and CDR2 YYNGEE. The CDR3 region is CASSVLREGTGELFF. The CDR3 bases are TGTGCCAGCAGCGTTTTGCGGGAGGGAACCGGGGAGCTGTTTTTT.

The V and J genes are TRBV2 and TRBJ1-6, with 7 nucleotides matching TRBD1. The CDR3 has 13 amino acids. Trimming removed 9 bases from V and 7 bases from J; junction bases left unmatched: 6. The germline V gene has CDR1 SNHLY and CDR2 FYNNEI. CDR3 coding DNA: TGTGCCAGTAACCGGGACAGCAATTCACCCCTCCACTTT. Its translation is CASNRDSNSPLHF.

V gene TRBV7-6 combines with J gene TRBJ2-7; possibly TRBD1 for D (6 bases). The germline V gene encodes CDR1 SGHVS and CDR2 FNYEAQ. The CDR3 length is 15 residues. The V and J ends lost 5 bases and 9 bases respectively, with 23 bases between them. CDR3 sequence (DNA): TGTGCCAGCAGCGCCACCGGGACACCAACCGGTTGGCAGTACTTC. It translates to CASSATGTPTGWQYF. Variable domain in full (rest from reference TRBV7-6 and TRBJ2-7): GAGVSQSPRYKVTKRGQDVALRCDPISGHVSLYWYRQALGQGPEFLTYFNYEAQQDKSGLPNDRFSAERPEGSISTLTIQRTEQRDSAMYRCASSATGTPTGWQYFGPGTRLTVT.